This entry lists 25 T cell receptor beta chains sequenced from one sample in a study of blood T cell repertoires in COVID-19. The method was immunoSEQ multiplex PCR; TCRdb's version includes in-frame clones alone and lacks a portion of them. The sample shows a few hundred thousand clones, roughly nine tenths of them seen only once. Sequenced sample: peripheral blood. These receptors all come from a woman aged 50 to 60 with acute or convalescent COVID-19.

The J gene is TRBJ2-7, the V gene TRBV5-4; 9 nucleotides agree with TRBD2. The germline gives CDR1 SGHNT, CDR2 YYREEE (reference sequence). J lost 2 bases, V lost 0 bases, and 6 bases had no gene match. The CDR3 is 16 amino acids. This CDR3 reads CASSLGGTSFTYEQYF. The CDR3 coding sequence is TGTGCCAGCAGCTTGGGGGGGACTAGCTTTACCTACGAGCAGTACTTC.

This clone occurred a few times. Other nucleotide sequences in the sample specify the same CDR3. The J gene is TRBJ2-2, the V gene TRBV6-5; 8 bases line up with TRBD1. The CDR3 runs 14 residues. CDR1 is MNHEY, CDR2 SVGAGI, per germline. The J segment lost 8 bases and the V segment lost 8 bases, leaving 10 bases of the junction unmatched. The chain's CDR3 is CASSGTGIPGELFF. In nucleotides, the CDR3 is TGTGCCAGCTCCGGGACAGGAATCCCTGGGGAGCTGTTTTTT.

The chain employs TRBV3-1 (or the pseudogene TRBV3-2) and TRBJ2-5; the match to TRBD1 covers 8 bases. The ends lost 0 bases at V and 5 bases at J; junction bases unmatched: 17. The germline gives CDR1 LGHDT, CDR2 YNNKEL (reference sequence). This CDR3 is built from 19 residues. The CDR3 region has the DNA TGTGCCAGCAGCCAAGAAGTAGGCAGGGGGCAACTAGGGAGGGAGACCCAGTACTTC. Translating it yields CASSQEVGRGQLGRETQYF.

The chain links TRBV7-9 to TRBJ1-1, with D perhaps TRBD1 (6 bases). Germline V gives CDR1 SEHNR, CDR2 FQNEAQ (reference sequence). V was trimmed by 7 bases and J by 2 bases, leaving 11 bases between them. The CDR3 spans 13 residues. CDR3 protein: CASIPRGNTEAFF. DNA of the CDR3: TGTGCCAGCATCCCCAGGGGAAACACTGAAGCTTTCTTT.

Here the CDR3 reads CASSLDPGARRGELFF. CDR3 sequence (DNA): TGTGCCAGCAGCCTTGACCCAGGGGCGCGAAGGGGGGAGCTGTTTTTT. The chain has TRBV3-1 (or the pseudogene TRBV3-2) and TRBJ2-2, with a weak D call TRBD1 (6 bases). V was shortened by 4 bases and J by 8 bases, with 20 bases between the two germline ends. CDR1 LGHDT and CDR2 YNNKEL come from the germline V gene (reference sequence). The CDR3 has 16 amino acids.

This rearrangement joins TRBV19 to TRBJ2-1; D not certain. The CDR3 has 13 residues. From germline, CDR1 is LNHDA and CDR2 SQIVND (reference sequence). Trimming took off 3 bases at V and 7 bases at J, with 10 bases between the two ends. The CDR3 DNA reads TGTGCCAGTAGTATGGCAGTATGGAATGAGCAGTTCTTC. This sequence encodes CASSMAVWNEQFF.

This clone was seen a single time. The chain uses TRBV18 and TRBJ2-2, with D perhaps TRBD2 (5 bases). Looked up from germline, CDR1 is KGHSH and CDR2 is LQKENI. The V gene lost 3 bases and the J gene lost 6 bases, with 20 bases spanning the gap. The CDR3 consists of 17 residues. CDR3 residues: CASSPGPLADFPGELFF. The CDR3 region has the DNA TGTGCCAGCTCACCCGGACCCCTAGCCGACTTCCCCGGGGAGCTGTTTTTT. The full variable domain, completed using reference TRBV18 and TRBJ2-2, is NAGVMQNPRHLVRRRGQEARLRCSPMKGHSHVYWYRQLPEEGLKFMVYLQKENIIDESGMPKERFSAEFPKEGPSILRIQQVVRGDSAAYFCASSPGPLADFPGELFFGEGSRLTVL.

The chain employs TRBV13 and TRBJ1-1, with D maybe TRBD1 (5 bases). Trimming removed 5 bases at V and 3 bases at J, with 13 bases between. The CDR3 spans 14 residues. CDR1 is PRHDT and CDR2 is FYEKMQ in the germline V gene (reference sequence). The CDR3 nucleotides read TGTGCCAGCAGCCGAAGGGGTGGTGACACTGAAGCTTTCTTT. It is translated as CASSRRGGDTEAFF.

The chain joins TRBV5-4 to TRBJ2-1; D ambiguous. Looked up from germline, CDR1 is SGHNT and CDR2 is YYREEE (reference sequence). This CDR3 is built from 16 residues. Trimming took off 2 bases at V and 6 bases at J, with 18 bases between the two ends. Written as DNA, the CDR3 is TGTGCCAGCAGCTTCCCCCGGGTCAAAAATTCCAATGAGCAGTTCTTC. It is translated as CASSFPRVKNSNEQFF.

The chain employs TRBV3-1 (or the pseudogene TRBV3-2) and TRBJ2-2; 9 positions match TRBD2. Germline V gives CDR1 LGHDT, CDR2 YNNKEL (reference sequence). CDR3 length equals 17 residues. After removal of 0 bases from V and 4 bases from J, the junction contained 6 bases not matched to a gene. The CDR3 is CASSQEVAGVATGELFF. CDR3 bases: TGTGCCAGCAGCCAAGAGGTAGCGGGAGTTGCCACCGGGGAGCTGTTTTTT.

The CDR3 region is CASSLQMSTEAFF. CDR3 nucleotides: TGTGCCAGCAGCTTACAAATGAGTACTGAAGCTTTCTTT. The chain joins TRBV7-2 to TRBJ1-1, with D uncertain. V lost 2 bases and J lost 5, with 9 bases in between. Germline CDR1 is SGHTA and CDR2 is FQGNSA. This CDR3 is built from 13 residues.

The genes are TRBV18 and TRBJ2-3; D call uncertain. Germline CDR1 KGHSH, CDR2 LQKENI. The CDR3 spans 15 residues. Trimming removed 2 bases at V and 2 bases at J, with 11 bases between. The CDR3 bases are TGTGCCAGCTCACCAAACGGTGCAACCACAGATACGCAGTATTTT. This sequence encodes CASSPNGATTDTQYF.

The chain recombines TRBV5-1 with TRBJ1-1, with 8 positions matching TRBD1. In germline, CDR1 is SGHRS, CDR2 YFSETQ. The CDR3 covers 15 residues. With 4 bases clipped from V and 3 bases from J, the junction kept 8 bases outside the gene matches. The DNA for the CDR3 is TGCGCCAGCAGCGTAACGACAGGGGCCCACACTGAAGCTTTCTTT. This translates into CASSVTTGAHTEAFF.

CDR3 DNA sequence: TGTGCCAGCAGCTTAGGGGTCGGAGGGGCCGGGGAGCTGTTTTTT. This sequence encodes CASSLGVGGAGELFF. The chain links TRBV7-6 to TRBJ2-2; D may be TRBD2 (6 bases). This CDR3 is 15 amino acids long. CDR1 and CDR2 (germline): SGHVS, FNYEAQ. V gave up 1 base and J gave up 6 bases, with 12 bases separating them. Full variable domain (outside the CDR3, taken from reference TRBV7-6 and TRBJ2-2): GAGVSQSPRYKVTKRGQDVALRCDPISGHVSLYWYRQALGQGPEFLTYFNYEAQQDKSGLPNDRFSAERPEGSISTLTIQRTEQRDSAMYRCASSLGVGGAGELFFGEGSRLTVL.

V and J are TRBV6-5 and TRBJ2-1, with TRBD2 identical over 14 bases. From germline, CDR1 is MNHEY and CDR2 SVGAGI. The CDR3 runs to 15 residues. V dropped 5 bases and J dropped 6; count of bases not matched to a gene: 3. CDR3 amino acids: CASSMGLAGVNEQFF. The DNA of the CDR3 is TGTGCCAGCAGTATGGGACTAGCGGGGGTCAATGAGCAGTTCTTC.

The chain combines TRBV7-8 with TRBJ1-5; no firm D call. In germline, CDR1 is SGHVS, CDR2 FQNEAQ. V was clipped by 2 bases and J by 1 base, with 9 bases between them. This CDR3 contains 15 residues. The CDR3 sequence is CASSLPGRSNQPQHF. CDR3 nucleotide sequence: TGTGCCAGCAGCTTACCGGGAAGAAGCAATCAGCCCCAGCATTTT.

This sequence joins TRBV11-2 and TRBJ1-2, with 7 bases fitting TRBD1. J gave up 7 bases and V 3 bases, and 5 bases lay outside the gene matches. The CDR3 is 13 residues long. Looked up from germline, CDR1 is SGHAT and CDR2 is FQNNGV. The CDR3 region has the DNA TGTGCCAGCAGCTTGCAGGGGGACTCTGGCTACACCTTC. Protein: CASSLQGDSGYTF.

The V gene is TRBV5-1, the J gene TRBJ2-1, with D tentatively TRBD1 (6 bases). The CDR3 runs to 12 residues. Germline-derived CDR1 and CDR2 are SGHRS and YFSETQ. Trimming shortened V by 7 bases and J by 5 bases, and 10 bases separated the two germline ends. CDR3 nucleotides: TGCGCCAGCCGGGACACTAACAATGAGCAGTTCTTC. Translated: CASRDTNNEQFF.

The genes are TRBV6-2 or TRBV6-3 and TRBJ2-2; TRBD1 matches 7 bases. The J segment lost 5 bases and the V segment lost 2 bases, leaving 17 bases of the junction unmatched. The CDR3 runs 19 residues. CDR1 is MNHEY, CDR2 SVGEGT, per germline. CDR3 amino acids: CASSYDPERQGLGTGELFF. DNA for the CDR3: TGTGCCAGCAGTTACGATCCGGAGAGACAGGGTCTCGGGACCGGGGAGCTGTTTTTT.

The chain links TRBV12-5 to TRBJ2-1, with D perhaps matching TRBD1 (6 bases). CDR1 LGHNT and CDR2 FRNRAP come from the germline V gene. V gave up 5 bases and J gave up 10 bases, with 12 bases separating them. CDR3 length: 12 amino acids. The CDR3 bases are TGTGCTAGTGGTCCTTGGGGGCGGGAGCAGTTCTTC. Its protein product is CASGPWGREQFF.

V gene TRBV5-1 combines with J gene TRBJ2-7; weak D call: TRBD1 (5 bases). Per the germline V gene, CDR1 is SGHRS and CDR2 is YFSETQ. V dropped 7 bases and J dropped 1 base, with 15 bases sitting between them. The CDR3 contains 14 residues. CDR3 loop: CASGPRVSSYEQYF. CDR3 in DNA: TGCGCCAGCGGCCCCAGGGTTTCTTCCTACGAGCAGTACTTC.

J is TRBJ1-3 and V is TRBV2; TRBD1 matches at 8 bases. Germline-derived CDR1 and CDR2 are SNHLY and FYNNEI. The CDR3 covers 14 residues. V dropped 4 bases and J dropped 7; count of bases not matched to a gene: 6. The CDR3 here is CASSAQGVFNTIYF. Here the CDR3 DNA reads TGTGCCAGCAGTGCACAGGGGGTTTTCAACACCATATATTTT.

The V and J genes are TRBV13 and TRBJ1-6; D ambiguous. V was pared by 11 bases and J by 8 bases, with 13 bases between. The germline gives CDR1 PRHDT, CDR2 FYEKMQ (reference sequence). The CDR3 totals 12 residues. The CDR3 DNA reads TGTGCCTCGCGGAAGGCACATTCACCCCTCCACTTT. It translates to CASRKAHSPLHF.

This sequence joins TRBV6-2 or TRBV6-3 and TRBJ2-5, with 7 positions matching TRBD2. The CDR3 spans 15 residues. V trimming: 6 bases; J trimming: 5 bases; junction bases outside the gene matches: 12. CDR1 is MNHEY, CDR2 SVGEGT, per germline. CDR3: CASSLRGDVRETQYF. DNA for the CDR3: TGTGCCAGCAGCCTCCGGGGGGACGTCCGGGAGACCCAGTACTTC.

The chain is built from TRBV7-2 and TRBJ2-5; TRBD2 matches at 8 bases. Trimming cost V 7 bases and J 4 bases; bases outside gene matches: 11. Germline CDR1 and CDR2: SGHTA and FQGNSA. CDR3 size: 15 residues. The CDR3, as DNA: TGTGCCAGCACCGTGCGGTCAACTAGCGGAGAGACCCAGTACTTC. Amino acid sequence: CASTVRSTSGETQYF.